The 3 T cell receptor beta chains in this list originate from one sample, sequenced in a study of T cells after yellow fever vaccination. A single record per CDR3 protein comes from TCRdb applying MiXCR to the 5' RACE reads. There are over 200,000 distinct CDR3 sequences in the sample; 5.5% to 8.5% occur only once, and 1.1% lies in the top ten. The sample here was CD4+ T cells sorted from PBMCs, taken on the day of the yellow fever booster vaccination. Receptors were obtained from a man aged 25-45 years who received the YFV17D yellow fever vaccine.

This clonotype was counted many times. The gene calls are TRBV5-1 and TRBJ2-1; D call uncertain. The CDR3 covers 16 residues. Trimming took off 1 base at V and 0 bases at J, with 11 bases between the two ends. Germline V gene data show CDR1 as SGHRS and CDR2 as YFSETQ. CDR3 residues: CASSLRAVSSYNEQFF. CDR3 in DNA: TGCGCCAGCAGCTTGAGGGCCGTGAGCTCCTACAATGAGCAGTTCTTC.

The rearrangement links TRBV24-1 to TRBJ2-1, with D uncertain. This CDR3 comprises 13 residues. The V end was cut by 6 bases, the J end by 3 bases, with 8 bases between. The germline V gene encodes CDR1 KGHDR and CDR2 SFDVKD. DNA of the CDR3: TGTGCCACCAGTCGGAACAGCTACAATGAGCAGTTCTTC. Translating it yields CATSRNSYNEQFF.

This clonotype was seen only a few times. V usage is TRBV5-1 and J usage is TRBJ2-2; 9 nucleotides agree with TRBD1. J gave up 7 bases and V 0 bases, and 4 bases lay outside the gene matches. There are 15 residues in the CDR3. Looked up from germline, CDR1 is SGHRS and CDR2 is YFSETQ. CDR3 sequence: CASSLGRTGVGELFF. CDR3 sequence (DNA): TGCGCCAGCAGCTTGGGACGGACAGGGGTCGGGGAGCTGTTTTTT.